What follows are 31 T cell receptor beta chains derived from one specimen sequenced in a study of T cell clonotyping in hematopoietic cell transplantation. Repertoires were generated with immunoSEQ multiplex PCR, while TCRdb's copy carries only in-frame clones and drops some. In the table there are roughly 11,000 clones, 92% of which are singletons. Documented time point: recipient sample about 28 days before transplant, after cytoreduction. The sample consisted of peripheral blood mononuclear cells, taken before stem cell transplant. The receptors stem from a woman aged 40-49 years with acute myeloid leukemia. Some clones in this sample may be carry-over from other donors' samples.

The chain employs TRBV29-1 and TRBJ1-2, with D possibly being TRBD1 (6 bases). Germline CDR1 SQVTM, CDR2 ANQGSEA. The CDR3 consists of 13 residues. V was pared by 5 bases and J by 5 bases, with 15 bases between. The CDR3 here is CSVQGGVNYGYTF. The CDR3 coding sequence is TGCAGCGTTCAAGGGGGGGTAAATTATGGCTACACCTTC.

V usage is TRBV29-1 and J usage is TRBJ1-1, with 10 bases identical to TRBD1. Germline CDR1 reads SQVTM; CDR2 reads ANQGSEA. This CDR3 spans 14 amino acids. Germline trimming cut 7 bases from V and 1 base from J; bases unmatched to any gene: 6. As DNA, the CDR3 is TGCAGCGACAAGGGGACAGGGGCGAACACTGAAGCTTTCTTT. This encodes CSDKGTGANTEAFF.

V is TRBV4-3 and J is TRBJ2-3; D is unresolved. Per germline, CDR1 LGHNA and CDR2 YSLEER. The CDR3 extends over 15 amino acids. V was shortened by 5 bases and J by 1 base, with 13 bases between the two germline ends. The CDR3 reads CASSSRGTRTDTQYF. In nucleotides, the CDR3 is TGCGCCAGCAGCTCCCGTGGAACCCGCACAGATACGCAGTATTTT.

The DNA for the CDR3 is TGTGCCAGCAGCTTGACCCGCGCCAATAAGGGCGGGAGAGGTTACGAGCAGTACTTC. Amino acids: CASSLTRANKGGRGYEQYF. V is TRBV13 and J is TRBJ2-7; 7 positions match TRBD2. V lost 3 bases to trimming and J lost 4 bases; unmatched junction nucleotides: 21. The germline CDR1 and CDR2 sequences are PRHDT and FYEKMQ (reference sequence). The CDR3 has 19 amino acids.

The chain has TRBV28 and TRBJ1-2; no clear D gene. The CDR3 loop spans 13 amino acids. V was shortened by 4 bases and J by 8 bases, with 14 bases between the two germline ends. Germline V gives CDR1 MDHEN, CDR2 SYDVKM. The CDR3 region has the DNA TGTGCCAGCAGTTCCCACGGGTTGAGGGGCTACACCTTC. Translation: CASSSHGLRGYTF.

The chain recombines TRBV19 with TRBJ2-1; 13 nucleotides agree with TRBD2. The V gene's germline CDR1 is LNHDA and CDR2 SQIVND (reference sequence). The V gene end was trimmed by 3 bases and the J gene end by 3 bases; junction bases not matched to a gene: 8. The length of the CDR3 is 18 residues. CDR3 sequence (DNA): TGTGCCAGTAGTATTCCTCCCGGGACTAGCGGGATCTACAATGAGCAGTTCTTC. Translated, it gives CASSIPPGTSGIYNEQFF.

The chain carries TRBV4-1 and TRBJ2-1; TRBD2 aligns across 11 bases. This CDR3 contains 16 residues. The V gene end was trimmed by 3 bases and the J gene end by 4 bases; junction bases not matched to a gene: 5. Germline loops: CDR1 MGHRA, CDR2 YSYEKL. CDR3 residues: CASSQETSGTYNEQFF. DNA for the CDR3: TGCGCCAGCAGCCAGGAGACTAGCGGGACTTACAATGAGCAGTTCTTC.

This clone has only one observation. The chain links TRBV7-2 to TRBJ2-1; D uncertain. This CDR3 has 16 residues. Trimming shortened V by 1 base and J by 0 bases, and 10 bases separated the two germline ends. Germline V lookup: CDR1 SGHTA, CDR2 FQGNSA. The CDR3 nucleotides read TGTGCCAGCAGCTTAGATCGGCGGACCTCCTACAATGAGCAGTTCTTC. This encodes CASSLDRRTSYNEQFF.

V usage is TRBV5-6 and J usage is TRBJ2-6; maybe TRBD1 (5 bases). Trimming pared 0 bases from V and 3 bases from J, leaving 10 bases between. The CDR3 is made up of 16 amino acids. The germline CDR1 and CDR2 sequences are SGHDT and YYEEEE. The CDR3 reads CASSLEGAYGANVLTF. The CDR3 region has the DNA TGTGCCAGCAGCTTGGAAGGGGCGTATGGGGCCAACGTCCTGACTTTC.

J is TRBJ2-7 and V is TRBV25-1; 12 bases map to TRBD2. The CDR3 runs 15 residues. The V and J ends lost 2 bases and 6 bases, in that order; junction bases with no gene match: 5. Germline assignment: CDR1 MGHDK and CDR2 SYGVNS. The DNA for the CDR3 is TGTGCCAGCAGTGAACGACTAGCGGGAGTAAGCGAGCAGTACTTC. Amino acids: CASSERLAGVSEQYF.

This rearrangement joins TRBV5-4 to TRBJ2-7; D is unclear. In germline, CDR1 is SGHNT, CDR2 YYREEE (reference sequence). The CDR3 sequence is 12 residues long. The V and J ends lost 0 bases and 6 bases respectively, with 7 bases between them. The CDR3 loop is CASSLGESEQYF. CDR3 DNA sequence: TGTGCCAGCAGCTTGGGTGAGAGCGAGCAGTACTTC.

The CDR3 sequence: CASRLGTSGRGTQYF. In DNA form, the CDR3 reads TGTGCCAGCCGACTAGGGACTAGCGGGCGTGGGACCCAGTACTTC. The chain has TRBV2 and TRBJ2-5; TRBD2 aligns across 12 bases. The CDR3 length is 15 residues. V lost 8 bases, J lost 7 bases, and 11 bases stayed unmatched. Germline assignment: CDR1 SNHLY and CDR2 FYNNEI.

The CDR3 spells CASSAVGGVNQPQHF. The CDR3 bases are TGTGCCAGTAGTGCCGTAGGGGGAGTGAATCAGCCCCAGCATTTT. This chain uses TRBV19 with TRBJ1-5; tentatively, D is TRBD1 (6 bases). The CDR3 is made up of 15 amino acids. Per the germline V gene, CDR1 is LNHDA and CDR2 is SQIVND (reference sequence). Trimming removed 5 bases from V and 4 bases from J, with 15 bases in between. Full variable domain (remainder filled in from reference TRBV19 and TRBJ1-5): DGGITQSPKYLFRKEGQNVTLSCEQNLNHDAMYWYRQDPGQGLRLIYYSQIVNDFQKGDIAEGYSVSREKKESFPLTVTSAQKNPTAFYLCASSAVGGVNQPQHFGDGTRLSIL.

V and J are TRBV7-3 and TRBJ2-1; TRBD2 matches at 11 bases. Germline loops: CDR1 SGHTA, CDR2 FQGTGA. The trim removed 5 bases at V and 8 bases at J, leaving 8 bases unmatched. This CDR3 has 15 amino acids. The CDR3 DNA reads as TGTGCCAGCAGCCCAACTAGCGGGGGCGGCGATGAGCAGTTCTTC. This codes for CASSPTSGGGDEQFF.

This clone is a singleton in its sample. The chain employs TRBV19 and TRBJ1-5; D is possibly TRBD1 (5 bases). The germline gives CDR1 LNHDA, CDR2 SQIVND (reference sequence). The CDR3 has 14 amino acids. V lost 3 bases to trimming and J lost 1 base, with 7 bases between them. The CDR3 DNA is TGTGCCAGTAGTATGACAGTCAGCAATCAGCCCCAGCATTTT. As protein: CASSMTVSNQPQHF.

The chain combines TRBV29-1 with TRBJ2-1; D possibly matches TRBD1 or TRBD2 (5 bases each). V dropped 2 bases and J dropped 5 bases, with 16 bases sitting between them. The CDR3 loop spans 15 amino acids. CDR1 and CDR2 (germline): SQVTM, ANQGSEA. CDR3 DNA sequence: TGCAGCGTTGAAAGGTCAGGGTGGGGGAACAATGAGCAGTTCTTC. It codes for CSVERSGWGNNEQFF.

The chain recombines TRBV7-8 with TRBJ2-1; TRBD2 might be the D (5 bases). Germline CDR1 reads SGHVS; CDR2 reads FQNEAQ. The V end was cut by 3 bases, the J end by 9 bases, with 12 bases between. The CDR3 extends over 13 amino acids. In nucleotides, the CDR3 is TGTGCCAGCAGCTTGGGAGCAGACATTGAGCAGTTCTTC. Translating it yields CASSLGADIEQFF.

The gene calls are TRBV29-1 and TRBJ2-3, with 8 positions matching TRBD1. CDR1 SQVTM and CDR2 ANQGSEA come from the germline V gene. This CDR3 spans 13 amino acids. J gave up 4 bases and V 6 bases, and 6 bases lay outside the gene matches. CDR3 residues: CSVNGQGSDTQYF. As DNA, the CDR3 is TGCAGCGTCAACGGACAGGGTTCAGATACGCAGTATTTT.

The chain is built from TRBV7-9 and TRBJ1-3; D remains unclear. Germline CDR1 reads SEHNR; CDR2 reads FQNEAQ (reference sequence). The CDR3 is 14 residues long. V dropped 5 bases and J dropped 7 bases, with 15 bases sitting between them. The CDR3 loop is CASSPNPNVNTIYF. CDR3 sequence (DNA): TGTGCCAGCAGCCCGAACCCTAATGTTAACACCATATATTTT. Using reference TRBV7-9 and TRBJ1-3 for the parts outside the CDR3, the full variable domain is DTGVSQNPRHKITKRGQNVTFRCDPISEHNRLYWYRQTLGQGPEFLTYFQNEAQLEKSRLLSDRFSAERPKGSFSTLEIQRTEQGDSAMYLCASSPNPNVNTIYFGEGSWLTVV.

The chain combines TRBV4-2 with TRBJ1-2; D gene ambiguous. The CDR3 is 14 residues long. CDR1 is LGHNA and CDR2 is YNFKEQ in the germline V gene. The V end lost 6 bases, the J end lost 1 base, and 12 bases lay between the germline ends. In DNA form, the CDR3 reads TGTGCCAGCAGGGAGATAGGCGTTAACTATGGCTACACCTTC. It yields the protein CASREIGVNYGYTF.

CDR3 bases: TGTGCCAGCAGCCAAGAGGGGGGGAGGGGAGTTCCCCCAACCTTC. Its translation is CASSQEGGRGVPPTF. V usage is TRBV4-2 and J usage is TRBJ1-2; the D gene is possibly TRBD1 (5 bases). In germline, CDR1 is LGHNA, CDR2 YNFKEQ. With 0 bases removed from V and 14 bases from J, the gap between germline ends came to 22 bases. The CDR3 runs 15 residues.

V gene TRBV18 combines with J gene TRBJ1-2, with 7 bases that match TRBD1. V lost 6 bases, J lost 2 bases, and 9 bases stayed unmatched. The CDR3 covers 15 residues. Germline-derived CDR1 and CDR2 are KGHSH and LQKENI. The CDR3 sequence: CASSPGQEINYGYTF. Here the CDR3 DNA reads TGTGCCAGCTCCCCCGGACAGGAGATAAACTATGGCTACACCTTC.

This chain uses TRBV21-1 with TRBJ2-1; TRBD1, as called in the table, went unchecked against the DNA. TRBV21-1 corresponds to a pseudogene. The CDR3 runs 14 residues. CDR3 DNA: TGTGCCAGCAGCGAAGGGGGGCTCTACAATGAGCAGTTCTTC. This translates into CASSEGGLYNEQFF.

The chain couples TRBV2 to TRBJ2-3, with D possibly TRBD1 on 6 matching bases. The germline V gene encodes CDR1 SNHLY and CDR2 FYNNEI. This CDR3 region has 13 residues. V was trimmed by 4 bases and J by 6 bases, leaving 11 bases between them. The CDR3 coding sequence is TGTGCCAGCAGTGGACAGGACGAGGATACGCAGTATTTT. This translates into CASSGQDEDTQYF.

This chain links TRBV9 with TRBJ2-7; D is possibly TRBD2 (6 bases). Germline V lookup: CDR1 SGDLS, CDR2 YYNGEE. The CDR3 covers 14 residues. The V and J ends lost 0 bases and 4 bases respectively, with 11 bases between them. The CDR3 DNA reads TGTGCCAGCAGCGTAGCCCAGGCGGGGTACGAGCAGTACTTC. It codes for CASSVAQAGYEQYF. The variable domain in full, with the rest retrieved from reference TRBV9 and TRBJ2-7, is DSGVTQTPKHLITATGQRVTLRCSPRSGDLSVYWYQQSLDQGLQFLIQYYNGEERAKGNILERFSAQQFPDLHSELNLSSLELGDSALYFCASSVAQAGYEQYFGPGTRLTVT.

The V gene is TRBV9, the J gene TRBJ2-1, with TRBD2 matching over 8 bases. CDR1 is SGDLS, CDR2 YYNGEE, per germline. The CDR3 is 15 amino acids. With 0 bases clipped from V and 8 bases from J, the junction kept 7 bases outside the gene matches. CDR3 sequence reads: CASSVDRREVHEQFF. The CDR3 bases are TGTGCCAGCAGCGTAGATCGGCGGGAGGTTCATGAGCAGTTCTTC.

This chain joins TRBV5-6 and TRBJ2-5, with TRBD2 identical over 8 bases. Germline CDR1 SGHDT, CDR2 YYEEEE. V was pared by 3 bases and J by 5 bases, with 12 bases of the junction left unmatched. The length of the CDR3 is 16 residues. The CDR3, as DNA: TGTGCCAGCAGCTCGGAGCGGGGGCGAAGAGGGGAGACCCAGTACTTC. The encoded protein is CASSSERGRRGETQYF.

The genes are TRBV7-2 and TRBJ1-5; D ambiguous. CDR1 and CDR2 from the germline V gene are SGHTA and FQGNSA. There are 15 residues in the CDR3. V lost 5 bases and J 0 bases, leaving 11 bases between the germline ends. The CDR3 DNA reads TGTGCCAGCAGCCCCCAAGGTTCTAGCAATCAGCCCCAGCATTTT. Protein: CASSPQGSSNQPQHF.

V is TRBV5-4 and J is TRBJ2-3; 7 positions agree with TRBD1. Trimming removed 10 bases from V and 0 bases from J; junction bases left unmatched: 11. The CDR3 is made up of 15 amino acids. CDR1 SGHNT and CDR2 YYREEE come from the germline V gene (reference sequence). The CDR3 DNA follows: TGTGCCTGCGCTGACAGGGCCTCTAGCACAGATACGCAGTATTTT. The encoded protein is CACADRASSTDTQYF.

The chain couples TRBV29-1 to TRBJ2-1; 7 bases match TRBD1. CDR1 is SQVTM, CDR2 ANQGSEA, per germline. There are 12 residues in the CDR3. With 6 bases clipped from V and 4 bases from J, the junction kept 3 bases outside the gene matches. CDR3 in DNA: TGCAGCGTGGGGACAGTTTACAATGAGCAGTTCTTC. Its translation: CSVGTVYNEQFF.

The rearrangement joins TRBV19 to TRBJ1-2; D perhaps matches TRBD1 (6 bases). The CDR3 totals 13 residues. From germline, CDR1 is LNHDA and CDR2 SQIVND (reference sequence). The germline V and J ends were trimmed by 0 bases and 8 bases, with 10 bases remaining between them. CDR3 coding DNA: TGTGCCAGTAGTATAGATCAGGGGTCCGGCTACACCTTC. It yields the protein CASSIDQGSGYTF. The full variable domain, in which reference TRBV19 and TRBJ1-2 provide the parts outside the CDR3, is DGGITQSPKYLFRKEGQNVTLSCEQNLNHDAMYWYRQDPGQGLRLIYYSQIVNDFQKGDIAEGYSVSREKKESFPLTVTSAQKNPTAFYLCASSIDQGSGYTFGSGTRLTVV.